In this sample, the clone carrying this T cell receptor (beta chain) turned up a few times. Its antigen is undetermined. The immunoSEQ assay was version 4, run in survey mode. Assay used: immunoSEQ multiplex PCR; TCRdb lists only in-frame clones, some missing. The data contain about 43,000 clones, around 89% of them singletons. This nonspecific control used anti-CD3/anti-CD28 bead stimulation of CD4+ T cells. Responding CD4+ T cells were sorted by upregulation of both CD40 ligand and CD69. Donors had CD4+ T cell counts above 400 cells/uL and were CMV-seropositive. The entry originates in a study of persistence of HIV-infected CD4 T cells. Study-wide points: TCRbeta richness was lower in CMV- and Gag-responding cells than in anti-CD3/anti-CD28-responding cells.

The specimen was CD4+ T cells sorted from PBMCs after 18-hour stimulation, collected from a patient who received antiretroviral therapy. The sequence was collected from an adult man with HIV who was CMV-seropositive.

The CDR3 sequence is CASSLGGKGKPQHF. The CDR3 DNA is TGTGCCAGCTCCCTAGGAGGGAAGGGAAAGCCCCAGCATTTT. This sequence joins TRBV18 and TRBJ1-5; no reliable D call. Germline CDR1 KGHSH, CDR2 LQKENI. V gave up 6 bases and J gave up 8 bases, with 17 bases separating them. The CDR3 is made up of 14 amino acids.